In its sample, the clone carrying this T cell receptor (beta chain) was seen a few times. The data were taken from a study of blood T cells in healthy people across ages. Germline-derived CDR1 and CDR2 are MNHEY and SMNVEV (reference sequence). V was cut by 10 bases and J by 7 bases, with 11 bases left in between. The length of the CDR3 is 10 residues. A second roughly 7 to 11 cycle PCR used barcoded and J-beta primers. From the 5' RACE reads, TCRdb called clonotypes with MiXCR, one entry per CDR3 protein. The table shows roughly 1.4 million distinct CDR3 sequences, with around 55% occurring only once.

The gene calls are TRBV27 and TRBJ2-7; D is ambiguous. Sequenced material: blood. The source of this sequence is a man aged 18 to 30 in good health. CDR3 DNA sequence: TGTGCCACCAGAAGAGCGGAGCAGTACTTC. It codes for CATRRAEQYF.